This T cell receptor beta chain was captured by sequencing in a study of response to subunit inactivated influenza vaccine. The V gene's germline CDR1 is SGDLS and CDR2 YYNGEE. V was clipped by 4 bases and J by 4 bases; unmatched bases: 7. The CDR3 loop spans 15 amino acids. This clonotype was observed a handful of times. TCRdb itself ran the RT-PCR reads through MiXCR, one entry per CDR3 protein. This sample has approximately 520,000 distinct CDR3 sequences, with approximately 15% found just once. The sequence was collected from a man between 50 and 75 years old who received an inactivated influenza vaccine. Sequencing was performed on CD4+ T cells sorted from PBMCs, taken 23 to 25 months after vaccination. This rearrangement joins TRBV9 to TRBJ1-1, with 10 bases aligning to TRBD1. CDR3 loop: CASSTRQGAGTEAFF. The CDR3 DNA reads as TGTGCCAGCAGCACGAGACAGGGGGCGGGCACTGAAGCTTTCTTT. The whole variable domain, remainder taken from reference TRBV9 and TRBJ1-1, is DSGVTQTPKHLITATGQRVTLRCSPRSGDLSVYWYQQSLDQGLQFLIQYYNGEERAKGNILERFSAQQFPDLHSELNLSSLELGDSALYFCASSTRQGAGTEAFFGQGTRLTVV.